Sequencing of this T cell receptor (beta chain) was carried out in a study of shared clonotypes between healthy human individuals. Study context: A couple of women and a few men aged 18 to 49 made up the donors.

With 7 bases removed from V and 2 bases from J, the gap between germline ends came to 15 bases. There are 14 residues in the CDR3. The germline gives CDR1 SGDLS, CDR2 YYNGEE. Researchers partitioned CD4+ cells into CD45RA+ naive and CD45RA-negative memory subsets. Under the authors' procedure: ImmunoSEQ supplied junction-only sequences lacking quality scores, so filtering was different. Clones were read by immunoSEQ multiplex PCR, and TCRdb kept only the in-frame ones, dropping some. V and J calls and clone size are given by that table; D and trimming were obtained from the DNA. The sample lists fewer than 850,000 clones, 72% occurring once.

The sequence was collected from a woman between 25 and 40 years old in good health. The genes are TRBV9 and TRBJ2-5, with D possibly called TRBD1 or TRBD2 (6 bases each). Sequenced sample: memory CD4+ T cells sorted from blood. As to subset: CD45RA-negative fraction. The chain's CDR3 is CASALGGTQETQYF. The CDR3, as DNA: TGTGCCAGCGCCCTGGGGGGCACACAAGAGACCCAGTACTTC.